The sequence of this T cell receptor (beta chain) was determined in a study of monozygotic twins with inflammatory bowel disease. TCRdb reanalyzed the 5' RACE reads, giving one entry per CDR3 protein sequence and no DNA. In total, the table holds some 150,000 distinct CDR3 sequences. Germline loops: CDR1 LNHDA, CDR2 SQIVND (reference sequence). This CDR3 has 13 amino acids. The sample comprised blood. The chain couples TRBV19 to TRBJ2-1. The TCR originated in a human donor with ulcerative colitis or Crohn's disease, or a healthy co-twin of an affected twin (not recorded which). The CDR3 loop is CASSSYKDNEQFF.